These 31 T cell receptor beta chains were sequenced from one sample in a study of T cells after yellow fever vaccination. TCRdb reprocessed the 5' RACE reads via MiXCR and lists one record per CDR3 protein. The sample lists some 350,000 distinct CDR3 sequences, approximately 4% occurring once. Specimen: PBMCs, collected 5 days after the yellow fever booster vaccination. These receptors were collected from a man aged 18 to 29 who received the YFV17D yellow fever vaccine.

V is TRBV20-1 and J is TRBJ1-2; the D is unclear. The CDR3 is made up of 12 amino acids. Germline V gene data show CDR1 as DFQATT and CDR2 as SNEGSKA (reference sequence). V lost 7 bases and J lost 4, with 13 bases in between. The CDR3 DNA reads as TGCAGTGGATCCCAACTCCTCTATGGCTACACCTTC. This codes for CSGSQLLYGYTF.

This clonotype was detected only a few times. The genes are TRBV4-3 and TRBJ2-3; weak D call: TRBD2 (6 bases). The CDR3 totals 16 residues. Trimming removed 3 bases from V and 5 bases from J, with 18 bases in between. Germline CDR1 and CDR2: LGHNA and YSLEER. For the CDR3, the DNA is TGCGCCAGCAGCCACACCATCTCGTGGGGAGGAGATACGCAGTATTTT. The encoded protein is CASSHTISWGGDTQYF.

This clonotype has more than one count but fewer than ten. This sequence joins TRBV19 and TRBJ2-1, with TRBD2 matching over 11 bases. The CDR3 has 14 residues. The V and J ends lost 7 bases and 12 bases, in that order; junction bases with no gene match: 11. The germline gives CDR1 LNHDA, CDR2 SQIVND (reference sequence). The CDR3 is CASTPSGGPIGQFF. The CDR3 region has the DNA TGTGCCAGTACTCCTAGCGGGGGGCCCATAGGGCAGTTCTTC. The full variable domain, with the rest looked up from reference TRBV19 and TRBJ2-1, is DGGITQSPKYLFRKEGQNVTLSCEQNLNHDAMYWYRQDPGQGLRLIYYSQIVNDFQKGDIAEGYSVSREKKESFPLTVTSAQKNPTAFYLCASTPSGGPIGQFFGPGTRLTVL.

This clonotype was detected many times. The genes are TRBV10-3 and TRBJ2-3; 7 bases align to TRBD2. From germline, CDR1 is ENHRY and CDR2 SYGVKD. There are 13 residues in the CDR3. Trimming took 7 bases from V and 3 from J; bases not matched to a gene: 4. Written as DNA, the CDR3 is TGTGCCATCAACGGGGAGGGTACAGATACGCAGTATTTT. Translation: CAINGEGTDTQYF.

The J gene is TRBJ2-2, the V gene TRBV7-9; D may correspond to TRBD1 or TRBD2 (5 bases each). CDR1 is SEHNR, CDR2 FQNEAQ, per germline (reference sequence). Trimming cost V 2 bases and J 4 bases, with 17 bases left between them. The CDR3 is 17 amino acids. CDR3 sequence (DNA): TGTGCCAGCAGCTTACCAGGGAAAATTACTAGCACCGGGGAGCTGTTTTTT. Protein product: CASSLPGKITSTGELFF.

The chain uses TRBV12-3 or TRBV12-4 and TRBJ2-1; TRBD1 is a possible D gene (6 bases). V gave up 8 bases and J gave up 2 bases, with 19 bases separating them. The CDR3 is 16 amino acids. In nucleotides, the CDR3 is TGTGCCAGCTTTCGGGGCTCCCAGGGGACCTACAATGAGCAGTTCTTC. Translating it yields CASFRGSQGTYNEQFF.

The V call is TRBV7-9, the J call TRBJ1-6; D remains unclear. CDR1 is SEHNR, CDR2 FQNEAQ, per germline (reference sequence). The length of the CDR3 is 13 residues. V lost 1 base and J lost 14, with 12 bases in between. The CDR3: CASSLEEPRTLHF. The CDR3 DNA follows: TGTGCCAGCAGCTTAGAAGAACCCCGCACCCTCCACTTT.

This clonotype was counted ten times or more. This chain connects TRBV24-1 to TRBJ2-3, with D perhaps being TRBD1 or TRBD2 (6 bases each). The V gene lost 4 bases and the J gene lost 0 bases, with 10 bases spanning the gap. The CDR3 has 15 amino acids. Germline values: CDR1 KGHDR, CDR2 SFDVKD. The CDR3 is CATSERGLSTDTQYF. The CDR3 DNA is TGTGCCACCAGTGAACGGGGGCTGAGCACAGATACGCAGTATTTT.

This clonotype was observed many times. The chain has TRBV3-1 and TRBJ2-1; TRBD2 aligns across 9 bases. Trimming cost V 11 bases and J 0 bases; bases outside gene matches: 2. The CDR3 has 13 amino acids. Per the germline V gene, CDR1 is LGHDT and CDR2 is YNNKEL (reference sequence). The CDR3 nucleotides are TGTGCCGCGGGGGGGAGCTCCTACAATGAGCAGTTCTTC. It translates to CAAGGSSYNEQFF.

This clonotype was found many times. The chain combines TRBV7-9 with TRBJ1-1, with 8 bases identical to TRBD1. Germline loops: CDR1 SEHNR, CDR2 FQNEAQ (reference sequence). V trimming: 5 bases; J trimming: 4 bases; junction bases outside the gene matches: 0. CDR3 length: 12 amino acids. The CDR3 spells CASSTGGTEAFF. CDR3 sequence (DNA): TGTGCCAGCAGCACAGGGGGCACTGAAGCTTTCTTT.

This clonotype appeared many times. V gene TRBV5-4 combines with J gene TRBJ2-3; no definite D call. Trimming left V 4 bases short and J 4 bases short, with 16 bases between. This CDR3 contains 15 residues. CDR1 SGHNT and CDR2 YYREEE come from the germline V gene (reference sequence). The CDR3 spells CASSRPQERADTQYF. In DNA, the CDR3 is TGTGCCAGCAGCCGCCCGCAGGAACGTGCAGATACGCAGTATTTT.

This clonotype occurred many times. The chain is built from TRBV20-1 and TRBJ2-7, with D perhaps TRBD1 or TRBD2 (5 bases each). V was clipped by 6 bases and J by 0 bases, with 15 bases between them. The germline V gene encodes CDR1 DFQATT and CDR2 SNEGSKA (reference sequence). The CDR3 covers 14 residues. The CDR3 DNA sequence: TGCAGTGCGAGCCCGGGGACGGGCTCCTACGAGCAGTACGTC. As protein: CSASPGTGSYEQYV.

This clonotype occurred many times. The chain carries TRBV4-3 and TRBJ2-1; D might be TRBD1 (5 bases). CDR1 LGHNA and CDR2 YSLEER come from the germline V gene. V was clipped by 2 bases and J by 0 bases, with 14 bases between them. The CDR3 is 17 amino acids. The CDR3 DNA reads TGCGCCAGCAGCCAACTCCTTGCAGGGAACTCCTACAATGAGCAGTTCTTC. It encodes CASSQLLAGNSYNEQFF.

This clonotype was detected ten times or more. The rearrangement joins TRBV21-1 to TRBJ1-6. TRBV21-1 is an annotated pseudogene. The CDR3 extends over 16 amino acids. The CDR3 here is CASSKGMSSYNSPLHF. The CDR3 DNA sequence: TGTGCCAGCAGCAAGGGAATGAGCTCCTATAATTCACCCCTCCACTTT.

This chain links TRBV6-5 with TRBJ2-5; D unclear. This CDR3 is 16 amino acids long. V dropped 6 bases and J dropped 4 bases, with 21 bases sitting between them. Germline-derived CDR1 and CDR2 are MNHEY and SVGAGI. The CDR3 nucleotides read TGTGCCAGCAGCTCCCCCTTAGGCAGCGTAAGAGAGACCCAGTACTTC. It codes for CASSSPLGSVRETQYF.

This clonotype has a count of ten or more. This chain uses TRBV7-2 with TRBJ1-5; D is possibly TRBD1 (6 bases). V lost 6 bases to trimming and J lost 3 bases, with 12 bases between them. This CDR3 region has 14 residues. Germline V gene data show CDR1 as SGHTA and CDR2 as FQGNSA. CDR3 nucleotide sequence: TGTGCCAGCAGTCTAACAGGGTACAATCAGCCCCAGCATTTT. As protein: CASSLTGYNQPQHF.

The rearrangement links TRBV5-1 to TRBJ1-5; D might be TRBD1 (5 bases). The CDR3 spans 15 residues. The V gene lost 4 bases and the J gene lost 7 bases, with 18 bases spanning the gap. Germline loops: CDR1 SGHRS, CDR2 YFSETQ. This chain's CDR3 is CASSEGQGSRQPQHF. Written as DNA, the CDR3 is TGCGCCAGCAGCGAGGGGCAGGGTTCGAGGCAGCCCCAGCATTTT.

This clonotype was recorded many times. The J gene is TRBJ2-1, the V gene TRBV4-3, with no clear D. Germline values: CDR1 LGHNA, CDR2 YSLEER. The CDR3 length is 15 residues. V gave up 0 bases and J gave up 0 bases, with 6 bases separating them. Written as DNA, the CDR3 is TGCGCCAGCAGCCAAGAACCCAGCTCCTACAATGAGCAGTTCTTC. Translation gives CASSQEPSSYNEQFF.

This clonotype was seen a few times. This chain uses TRBV9 with TRBJ1-4; D ambiguous. The V and J ends lost 0 bases and 5 bases respectively, with 14 bases between them. CDR1 and CDR2 from the germline V gene are SGDLS and YYNGEE. CDR3 size: 16 residues. CDR3: CASSVGSGVGNEKLFF. DNA for the CDR3: TGTGCCAGCAGCGTAGGATCGGGAGTAGGGAATGAAAAACTGTTTTTT. The whole variable domain, filled in from reference TRBV9 and TRBJ1-4, reads DSGVTQTPKHLITATGQRVTLRCSPRSGDLSVYWYQQSLDQGLQFLIQYYNGEERAKGNILERFSAQQFPDLHSELNLSSLELGDSALYFCASSVGSGVGNEKLFFGSGTQLSVL.

This clonotype was counted ten times or more. J is TRBJ1-2 and V is TRBV5-6, with D uncertain. CDR3 size: 12 residues. The V gene's germline CDR1 is SGHDT and CDR2 YYEEEE. Trimming took off 4 bases at V and 6 bases at J, with 10 bases between the two ends. CDR3 nucleotides: TGTGCCAGCAGCGAACAGCGACATGGCTACACCTTC. Translation: CASSEQRHGYTF.

The chain joins TRBV7-2 to TRBJ2-3; D possibly corresponds to TRBD2 (5 bases). The CDR3 has 16 amino acids. Per germline, CDR1 SGHTA and CDR2 FQGNSA. V dropped 0 bases and J dropped 2 bases, with 12 bases sitting between them. DNA of the CDR3: TGTGCCAGCAGCTTAGCGCTCGGGGTCCTCACAGATACGCAGTATTTT. Translated, it gives CASSLALGVLTDTQYF.

A word on this clonotype: It may be a read error: a sequence one base away is much more abundant. The chain combines TRBV29-1 with TRBJ2-3, with 10 bases identical to TRBD1. The CDR3 covers 14 residues. Per the germline V gene, CDR1 is SQVTM and CDR2 is ANQGSEA. The CDR3 sequence is CSVDRGGGTDAQYF. The CDR3 DNA reads as TGCAGCGTGGACAGGGGGGGCGGCACAGATGCGCAGTATTTT.

At least ten counts were recorded for this clonotype. The V gene is TRBV7-2, the J gene TRBJ2-3; D not certain. This CDR3 spans 14 amino acids. The ends were cut back, 5 bases at V and 3 bases at J, with 12 bases in the middle. CDR1 is SGHTA, CDR2 FQGNSA, per germline. In nucleotides, the CDR3 is TGTGCCAGCAGCCCCTATTCGGGTACAGATACGCAGTATTTT. Encoded protein: CASSPYSGTDTQYF.

This clonotype was seen only a few times. The chain recombines TRBV6-2 or TRBV6-3 with TRBJ2-7; the D gene is possibly TRBD2 (6 bases). Per germline, CDR1 MNHEY and CDR2 SVGEGT. Trimming pared 0 bases from V and 7 bases from J, leaving 10 bases between. This CDR3 comprises 13 residues. The CDR3 reads CASSYSGEAEQYF. CDR3 sequence (DNA): TGTGCCAGCAGTTACTCGGGGGAGGCGGAGCAGTACTTC.

This clonotype was observed at least ten times. The J gene is TRBJ1-2, the V gene TRBV29-1; D is uncertain. V was clipped by 6 bases and J by 2 bases, with 7 bases between them. The CDR3 is 11 residues long. CDR1 and CDR2 (germline): SQVTM, ANQGSEA. The CDR3 region has the DNA TGCAGCGTAGGGCAGAACTATGGCTACACCTTC. This translates into CSVGQNYGYTF.

The V gene is TRBV9, the J gene TRBJ2-5, with D possibly called TRBD1 or TRBD2 (5 bases each). Deletions cut 3 bases from V and 2 bases from J, with 11 bases between. CDR1 is SGDLS and CDR2 is YYNGEE in the germline V gene. CDR3 length: 14 residues. CDR3: CASSGWDGQETQYF. In DNA, the CDR3 is TGTGCCAGCAGCGGTTGGGACGGACAAGAGACCCAGTACTTC. The full variable domain, in which reference TRBV9 and TRBJ2-5 provide the parts outside the CDR3, is DSGVTQTPKHLITATGQRVTLRCSPRSGDLSVYWYQQSLDQGLQFLIQYYNGEERAKGNILERFSAQQFPDLHSELNLSSLELGDSALYFCASSGWDGQETQYFGPGTRLLVL.

There are a few counts of this clonotype. V and J are TRBV5-1 and TRBJ2-2; TRBD1 is a possible D gene (6 bases). Germline assignment: CDR1 SGHRS and CDR2 YFSETQ. There are 17 residues in the CDR3. The germline V and J ends were trimmed by 1 base and 4 bases, with 17 bases remaining between them. CDR3 in amino acids: CASSLWRSGDATGELFF. The DNA of the CDR3 is TGCGCCAGCAGCTTGTGGCGGTCAGGGGATGCCACCGGGGAGCTGTTTTTT.

This clonotype has at least ten counts. The chain employs TRBV12-3 or TRBV12-4 and TRBJ2-5; weak D call: TRBD1 (5 bases). This CDR3 has 14 amino acids. V lost 5 bases, J lost 5 bases, and 15 bases lay in between. CDR3 sequence: CASSGRWGSETQYF. The CDR3 DNA reads as TGTGCCAGCAGTGGAAGATGGGGCTCCGAGACCCAGTACTTC.

This clonotype was counted many times. The V call is TRBV7-8, the J call TRBJ2-5; TRBD2 agrees at 7 bases. The V gene's germline CDR1 is SGHVS and CDR2 FQNEAQ. V trimming: 5 bases; J trimming: 2 bases; junction bases outside the gene matches: 8. CDR3 length equals 15 residues. The CDR3 sequence: CASSRRGDTQETQYF. CDR3 DNA: TGTGCCAGCAGCCGTCGGGGGGATACTCAAGAGACCCAGTACTTC.

The chain uses TRBV11-2 and TRBJ1-1; D unclear. CDR1 SGHAT and CDR2 FQNNGV come from the germline V gene. The CDR3 loop spans 14 amino acids. The germline V and J ends were trimmed by 2 bases and 5 bases, with 12 bases remaining between them. The CDR3 nucleotides are TGTGCCAGCAGCTTAAGCCGTCGAGGAACTGAAGCTTTCTTT. Translation: CASSLSRRGTEAFF.

In its sample, this clonotype was seen a few times. The chain carries TRBV7-9 and TRBJ1-2; D ambiguous. The germline V and J ends were trimmed by 7 bases and 6 bases, with 18 bases remaining between them. Germline-derived CDR1 and CDR2 are SEHNR and FQNEAQ (reference sequence). The CDR3 loop spans 14 amino acids. CDR3 in amino acids: CASKPGGWNDGYTF. DNA of the CDR3: TGTGCCAGCAAGCCCGGCGGGTGGAATGATGGCTACACCTTC.